Below are 21 T cell receptor beta chains sequenced from a single sample in a study of blood T cell repertoires in COVID-19. Produced via immunoSEQ multiplex PCR; TCRdb's table is partial and in-frame only. The table shows 55,000 to 90,000 clones, with 88% occurring only once. Input material: peripheral blood. These receptor sequences come from a human donor in a cohort sampled during active COVID-19.

The CDR3 protein is CASSPGLAGDGEQFF. CDR3 in DNA: TGCGCCAGCAGCCCGGGACTAGCGGGAGATGGTGAGCAGTTCTTC. The rearrangement joins TRBV5-1 to TRBJ2-1, with 14 bases identical to TRBD2. The germline CDR1 and CDR2 sequences are SGHRS and YFSETQ. Trimming took 4 bases from V and 9 from J; bases not matched to a gene: 6. The CDR3 is 15 amino acids.

A single count supports this clone. The chain is built from TRBV13 and TRBJ2-1, with 9 bases that match TRBD1. CDR1 and CDR2 (germline): PRHDT, FYEKMQ (reference sequence). Germline trimming cut 4 bases from V and 3 bases from J; bases unmatched to any gene: 10. The CDR3 sequence is 17 residues long. CDR3 DNA sequence: TGTGCCAGCAGCTCCCAAACTGGGACAGGGCTCTACAATGAGCAGTTCTTC. Its protein product is CASSSQTGTGLYNEQFF. The full variable domain, completed using reference TRBV13 and TRBJ2-1, is AAGVIQSPRHLIKEKRETATLKCYPIPRHDTVYWYQQGPGQDPQFLISFYEKMQSDKGSIPDRFSAQQFSDYHSELNMSSLELGDSALYFCASSSQTGTGLYNEQFFGPGTRLTVL.

This chain links TRBV7-3 with TRBJ2-3; TRBD1 aligns across 10 bases. The germline CDR1 and CDR2 sequences are SGHTA and FQGTGA. Trimming cost V 5 bases and J 2 bases; bases outside gene matches: 4. The CDR3 runs 15 residues. CDR3: CASSRDRGNTDTQYF. The DNA of the CDR3 is TGTGCCAGCAGCCGGGACAGGGGAAACACAGATACGCAGTATTTT.

In nucleotides, the CDR3 is TGTGCCAGTGCCCTAGCGTATTCCTACAATGAGCAGTTCTTC. Amino acid sequence: CASALAYSYNEQFF. The chain joins TRBV19 to TRBJ2-1, with D maybe TRBD2 (6 bases). The CDR3 is 14 residues long. Germline V CDR1 and CDR2: LNHDA, SQIVND (reference sequence). Trimming removed 8 bases at V and 1 base at J, with 12 bases between.

This chain joins TRBV9 and TRBJ2-5; 7 bases match TRBD2. The germline V gene has CDR1 SGDLS and CDR2 YYNGEE. The length of the CDR3 is 19 residues. With 0 bases clipped from V and 1 base from J, the junction kept 15 bases outside the gene matches. The CDR3 region is CASSVATMGGSRLQETQYF. The CDR3 bases are TGTGCCAGCAGCGTAGCTACGATGGGAGGGTCCAGGCTCCAAGAGACCCAGTACTTC.

This clone was counted a single time. The chain uses TRBV5-4 and TRBJ2-5; TRBD1 might be the D (6 bases). The CDR3 extends over 12 amino acids. V lost 4 bases, J lost 5 bases, and 9 bases lay in between. Germline V gene data show CDR1 as SGHNT and CDR2 as YYREEE (reference sequence). The CDR3 DNA is TGTGCCAGCAGCCCCACAGGGGAGACCCAGTACTTC. This encodes CASSPTGETQYF.

This CDR3 is CASSTGLAGVYEQYF. The CDR3 bases are TGTGCCAGCAGCACGGGACTAGCGGGTGTCTACGAGCAGTACTTC. The chain recombines TRBV7-9 with TRBJ2-7; 12 bases map to TRBD2. Trimming removed 5 bases from V and 3 bases from J; junction bases left unmatched: 5. CDR3 length: 15 amino acids. Germline loops: CDR1 SEHNR, CDR2 FQNEAQ (reference sequence).

This chain uses TRBV5-4 with TRBJ1-6, with 8 bases matching TRBD1. Germline V CDR1 and CDR2: SGHNT, YYREEE (reference sequence). The junction had 1 base not matched to a gene; V was cut back by 1 base and J by 4 bases. The CDR3 has 15 amino acids. The CDR3 loop reads CASSLQGAYNSPLHF. The CDR3 DNA is TGTGCCAGCAGCTTGCAGGGGGCGTATAATTCACCCCTCCACTTT.

This rearrangement joins TRBV7-9 to TRBJ2-1; TRBD1 agrees at 10 bases. CDR1 is SEHNR and CDR2 is FQNEAQ in the germline V gene (reference sequence). The CDR3 covers 14 residues. V dropped 5 bases and J dropped 8; count of bases not matched to a gene: 6. CDR3 in amino acids: CASSTWDRGDEQFF. In DNA, the CDR3 is TGTGCCAGCAGCACCTGGGACAGGGGTGATGAGCAGTTCTTC. Full variable domain (missing parts from reference TRBV7-9 and TRBJ2-1): DTGVSQNPRHKITKRGQNVTFRCDPISEHNRLYWYRQTLGQGPEFLTYFQNEAQLEKSRLLSDRFSAERPKGSFSTLEIQRTEQGDSAMYLCASSTWDRGDEQFFGPGTRLTVL.

The chain uses TRBV19 and TRBJ1-3; 7 bases line up with TRBD1. With V trimmed by 6 bases and J by 1 base, 6 bases remained unmatched. The CDR3 extends over 15 amino acids. Germline V gene lookup returns CDR1 LNHDA and CDR2 SQIVND (reference sequence). The CDR3 nucleotides are TGTGCCAGTAGAGGCCCGGGACAGTCTGGAAACACCATATATTTT. Translation gives CASRGPGQSGNTIYF.

The chain links TRBV24-1 to TRBJ2-3; 7 positions agree with TRBD2. This CDR3 comprises 13 residues. J gave up 2 bases and V 8 bases, and 3 bases lay outside the gene matches. Germline-derived CDR1 and CDR2 are KGHDR and SFDVKD. The CDR3 is CATTSGNTDTQYF. The CDR3 nucleotides read TGTGCCACCACTAGCGGAAACACAGATACGCAGTATTTT.

The genes are TRBV10-3 and TRBJ2-1, with D perhaps TRBD1 (6 bases). Germline loops: CDR1 ENHRY, CDR2 SYGVKD. This CDR3 comprises 14 residues. Between the trimmed V and J ends, which lost 10 bases and 4 bases, there was a span of 17 bases. As DNA, the CDR3 is TGTGCCACCCAGGGGCCCGCTCAGTACAATGAGCAGTTCTTC. Its translation: CATQGPAQYNEQFF.

The chain couples TRBV11-2 to TRBJ1-2; D remains unclear. Germline V gene sequence: CDR1 SGHAT, CDR2 FQNNGV. Deletions cut 2 bases from V and 8 bases from J, with 12 bases between. This CDR3 spans 13 amino acids. The CDR3 protein is CASSLTPGVGYTF. CDR3 nucleotides: TGTGCCAGCAGCTTAACCCCCGGGGTCGGCTACACCTTC.

This chain connects TRBV7-9 to TRBJ2-4, with 12 bases lining up with TRBD1. CDR3 length equals 18 residues. From germline, CDR1 is SEHNR and CDR2 FQNEAQ (reference sequence). V gave up 4 bases and J gave up 3 bases; unmatched junction bases: 10. CDR3 amino acids: CASSSTGTGGNGKNIQYF. The CDR3 DNA sequence: TGTGCCAGCAGCTCAACCGGGACAGGGGGCAACGGCAAAAACATTCAGTACTTC.

The chain couples TRBV14 to TRBJ2-1, with D hard to call. Trimming shortened V by 1 base and J by 10 bases, and 8 bases separated the two germline ends. The CDR3 is made up of 12 amino acids. Germline CDR1 and CDR2: SGHDN and FVKESK. CDR3 loop: CASSQVRQEQFF. The CDR3 DNA is TGTGCCAGCAGCCAAGTCAGGCAGGAGCAGTTCTTC.

The chain has TRBV20-1 and TRBJ1-1; D not resolved. CDR1 is DFQATT and CDR2 is SNEGSKA in the germline V gene (reference sequence). CDR3 length equals 11 residues. Trimming removed 3 bases at V and 6 bases at J, with 8 bases between. CDR3 amino acids: CSASHAAEAFF. CDR3 nucleotides: TGCAGTGCTAGCCACGCGGCTGAAGCTTTCTTT.

This chain joins TRBV21-1 and TRBJ1-3. TRBV21-1 is designated a pseudogene. The CDR3 has 17 amino acids. This chain's CDR3 is CASTQPSGGGNGNTIYF. The CDR3 nucleotides are TGTGCCAGCACCCAACCCTCCGGCGGGGGCAATGGAAACACCATATATTTT.

The chain links TRBV7-8 to TRBJ2-1; 13 bases are a match to TRBD2. Germline V CDR1 and CDR2: SGHVS, FQNEAQ. The V segment lost 5 bases and the J segment 5 bases; nucleotides outside the gene matches: 9. The CDR3 is made up of 17 amino acids. CDR3 coding DNA: TGTGCCAGCAGCCTACGACTAGCGGGAGGACAGGACAATGAGCAGTTCTTC. Protein sequence: CASSLRLAGGQDNEQFF.

The V gene is TRBV7-9, the J gene TRBJ1-6, with 9 bases matching TRBD1. This CDR3 is 16 amino acids long. Trimming removed 5 bases from V and 6 bases from J; junction bases left unmatched: 8. In germline, CDR1 is SEHNR, CDR2 FQNEAQ (reference sequence). CDR3 sequence: CASSQQGARVNSPLHF. DNA of the CDR3: TGTGCCAGCAGCCAACAGGGGGCGAGGGTTAATTCACCCCTCCACTTT.

The count of this clone is one. This sample includes further DNA sequences coding for the same CDR3. This chain joins TRBV3-1 (or the pseudogene TRBV3-2) and TRBJ2-5, with 8 positions matching TRBD1. V lost 1 base and J lost 5; bases outside the gene matches: 3. CDR3 size: 14 residues. Looked up from germline, CDR1 is LGHDT and CDR2 is YNNKEL (reference sequence). CDR3 loop: CASSQGTGKETQYF. In nucleotides, the CDR3 is TGTGCCAGCAGCCAAGGGACAGGGAAGGAGACCCAGTACTTC.

CDR3 amino acids: CASSSAADTQYF. The CDR3 DNA reads TGTGCCAGCAGTAGCGCCGCAGATACGCAGTATTTT. This sequence joins TRBV28 and TRBJ2-3; D remains unclear. Germline CDR1 is MDHEN and CDR2 is SYDVKM. This CDR3 has 12 amino acids. Trimming took off 5 bases at V and 4 bases at J, with 7 bases between the two ends.